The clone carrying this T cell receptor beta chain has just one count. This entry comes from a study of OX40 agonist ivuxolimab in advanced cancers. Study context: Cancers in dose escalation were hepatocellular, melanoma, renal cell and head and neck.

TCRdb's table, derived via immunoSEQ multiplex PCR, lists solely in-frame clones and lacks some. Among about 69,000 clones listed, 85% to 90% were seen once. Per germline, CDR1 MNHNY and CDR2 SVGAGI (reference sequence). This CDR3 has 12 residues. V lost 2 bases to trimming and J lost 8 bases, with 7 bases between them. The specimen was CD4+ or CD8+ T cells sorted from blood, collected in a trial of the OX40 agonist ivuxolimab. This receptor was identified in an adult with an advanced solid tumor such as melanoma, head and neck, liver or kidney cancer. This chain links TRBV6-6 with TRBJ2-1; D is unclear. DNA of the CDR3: TGTGCCAGCAGTTACAATCCGCATGAGCAGTTCTTC. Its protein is CASSYNPHEQFF.